Sequencing of this TCR beta chain was carried out in a study of T-cell reconstitution after alpha-beta-depleted transplantation in children. This clonotype showed up many times. Trimming took 4 bases from V and 5 from J; bases not matched to a gene: 4. The CDR3 covers 13 residues. CDR1 SGHRS and CDR2 YFSETQ come from the germline V gene. Preparing the TCRbeta library involved the use of unique molecular identifiers. TCRdb reprocessed the PCR reads with MiXCR, giving one entry per CDR3 protein. The repertoire holds hundreds of thousands of distinct CDR3 sequences, with over 15% as singletons. The sequence came from a human donor who donated a stem cell graft to a child with acute myeloid leukemia. The chain uses TRBV5-1 and TRBJ2-5; 8 positions agree with TRBD1. The source was PBMCs from the stem cell graft donor, collected from the stem cell graft. The CDR3 sequence: CASSGWTGETQYF. The CDR3 bases are TGCGCCAGCAGCGGATGGACAGGGGAGACCCAGTACTTC.